These 9 T cell receptor beta chains were all obtained from the same sample, sequenced in a study of glioma-infiltrating T cells. Using RNA template, CDR3s of TCR alpha and beta were amplified with iRepertoire arm-PCR. TCRdb called the multiplex PCR reads again in MiXCR, with one record for every CDR3 protein. Of approximately 89,000 distinct CDR3 sequences listed, approximately 22% were seen once; the top ten hold 6.7%. Material: glioma tissue, nonneoplastic brain tissue, or PBMCs (not recorded which). The receptor set was obtained from a human donor with low-grade glioma or glioblastoma, undergoing nonglioma brain surgery, or in good health (not recorded which).

This clonotype occurred a few times. The chain employs TRBV5-1 and TRBJ1-2; 9 nucleotides match TRBD1. The V gene end was trimmed by 3 bases and the J gene end by 2 bases; junction bases not matched to a gene: 5. Germline V CDR1 and CDR2: SGHRS, YFSETQ. This CDR3 spans 15 amino acids. In DNA, the CDR3 is TGCGCCAGCAGCTATACAGGGGGCCTAAACTATGGCTACACCTTC. This gives the protein CASSYTGGLNYGYTF.

The CDR3 DNA sequence: TGTGCCAGCATCCCTAGCGGTTCGAACACCGGGGAGCTGTTTTTT. Amino acid sequence: CASIPSGSNTGELFF. The rearrangement uses TRBV7-9 and TRBJ2-2; 7 bases agree with TRBD2. Unmatched junction bases numbered 5, after V lost 7 bases and J lost 0 bases. This CDR3 spans 15 amino acids. Germline-derived CDR1 and CDR2 are SEHNR and FQNEAQ (reference sequence).

The rearrangement uses TRBV29-1 and TRBJ1-2; TRBD1 might be the D (6 bases). Germline-derived CDR1 and CDR2 are SQVTM and ANQGSEA. With 1 base removed from V and 12 bases from J, the gap between germline ends came to 18 bases. The CDR3 contains 13 residues. CDR3 residues: CSVEVWEGGGNTF. In DNA form, the CDR3 reads TGCAGCGTTGAAGTCTGGGAAGGTGGGGGCAACACCTTC.

As to this clonotype: This sequence may be a read error, since a much larger clone differs from it by one base. V and J are TRBV29-1 and TRBJ2-3; tentatively, D is TRBD1 (6 bases). The CDR3 sequence is 13 residues long. Germline loops: CDR1 SQVTM, CDR2 ANQGSEA. The CDR3 region is CSVPGHSTETQYF. The CDR3 DNA reads as TGCAGCGTTCCGGGACACAGCACAGAGACGCAGTATTTT.

This clonotype has a count of ten or more. The chain recombines TRBV3-1 with TRBJ1-1, with D perhaps TRBD1 (6 bases). From germline, CDR1 is LGHDT and CDR2 YNNKEL (reference sequence). Between the trimmed V and J ends, which lost 4 bases and 1 base, there was a span of 13 bases. The CDR3 has 15 residues. The CDR3 region has the DNA TGTGCCAGCAGCCCCAGGACAGCCTGGAACACTGAAGCTTTCTTT. Its protein product is CASSPRTAWNTEAFF.

Ten or more counts support this clonotype. The chain links TRBV6-1 to TRBJ2-6; D remains ambiguous. The length of the CDR3 is 15 residues. Germline-derived CDR1 and CDR2 are MNHNS and SASEGT. V lost 1 base and J 1 base, leaving 5 bases between the germline ends. CDR3 coding DNA: TGTGCCAGCAGTGAAGTAGGGTCTGGGGCCAACGTCCTGACTTTC. It yields the protein CASSEVGSGANVLTF.

As for this clonotype: This sequence may be a read error, since a much larger clone differs from it by one base. The J gene is TRBJ2-3, the V gene TRBV7-9, with unresolved D. Germline CDR1 SEHNR, CDR2 FQNEAQ (reference sequence). The CDR3 covers 15 residues. The DNA for the CDR3 is TGTGCCGGCAGCCCGAGGCTATCGGGCACAGATACGCAGTATTTT. Residues: CAGSPRLSGTDTQYF.

This clonotype has ten or more counts. J is TRBJ2-7 and V is TRBV4-1, with D unresolved. Germline CDR1 is MGHRA and CDR2 is YSYEKL. V lost 5 bases, J lost 2 bases, and 10 bases lay in between. This CDR3 contains 13 residues. The CDR3: CASSSDVPYEQYF. The CDR3 bases are TGCGCCAGCAGCTCGGACGTTCCCTACGAGCAGTACTTC.

Ten or more counts support this clonotype. This sequence joins TRBV6-1 and TRBJ2-3, with 12 bases aligning to TRBD2. The CDR3 spans 16 residues. The V and J ends lost 5 bases and 4 bases, in that order; junction bases with no gene match: 7. Germline V gene data show CDR1 as MNHNS and CDR2 as SASEGT. The CDR3 sequence: CASSPRTSGISDTQYF. The CDR3 DNA sequence: TGTGCCAGCAGTCCGAGGACTAGCGGGATATCAGATACGCAGTATTTT.